This TCR beta chain was obtained from a study of shared clonotypes between healthy human individuals. The wider study: Aged between 18 and 49, the donors were two women and a few men.

Trimming removed 4 bases from V and 2 bases from J, with 9 bases in between. CDR1 SQVTM and CDR2 ANQGSEA come from the germline V gene. The CDR3 loop spans 12 amino acids. Worth noting for this clone: Its antigen is not known.

Study findings and constraints: Generally, estimated richness proved larger in naive subsets than it did in memory subsets.

Deep was the level used in running the assay. The protocol was immunoSEQ multiplex PCR, while the TCRdb copy is restricted to in-frame clones and leaves out a portion. The repertoire holds more than 400,000 clones, with more than 95% as singletons. The rearrangement joins TRBV29-1 to TRBJ2-7, with D possibly matching TRBD1 (6 bases). The clonotype was recovered from a woman in her 30s in good health. What was sequenced was naive CD4+ T cells sorted from blood. Specified subset: CD45RA+ positively selected. Here the CDR3 DNA reads TGCAGCGTTGGGACAGAGGCCTACGAGCAGTACTTC. Its translation: CSVGTEAYEQYF.